The sequence of this T cell receptor (beta chain) was determined in a study of T cells in Graves' hyperthyroidism and ophthalmopathy. This clonotype appeared a few times. Its antigen is still unknown. Study conclusions and caveats: Appearing also in blood were most of the thyroid clonotypes expanded above 0.001.

RNA transcripts were the template for amplifying TCR beta CDR3 regions. The HTBI primer set drove a first-round RT-PCR of the TCR CDR3. TCRdb used MiXCR to reprocess the multiplex PCR reads, holding one entry per CDR3 protein. In the table there are some 490,000 distinct CDR3 sequences, more than 15% of which are singletons. J lost 2 bases, V lost 3 bases, and 2 bases had no gene match. The germline V gene has CDR1 SGDLS and CDR2 YYNGEE. CDR3 size: 15 residues. Patients affected by ophthalmopathy presented a Clinical Activity Score of at least 3, a NOSPECS grade of at least 4, and disease duration below 3 months. Pregnant or lactating patients were excluded, as were those with uncontrolled infection or other autoimmune disease.

This chain uses TRBV9 with TRBJ2-5, with 12 bases matching TRBD2. The TCR sequence derives from a woman younger than 45 with Graves' ophthalmopathy. The source material was blood. In nucleotides, the CDR3 is TGTGCCAGCAGCGGCGGGACTAGCGGGCAAGAGACCCAGTACTTC. As protein: CASSGGTSGQETQYF.